This T cell receptor (beta chain) was identified during a study of STAT5B mutations in CD4+ large granular lymphocyte leukemia. As for this clone: Its antigen is undetermined.

Germline CDR1 SEHNR, CDR2 FQNEAQ (reference sequence). The CDR3 totals 19 residues. J lost 4 bases, V lost 0 bases, and 14 bases had no gene match. Study results and caveats: TRBV06-family usage was enriched in top patient clones (8/27) versus controls (2/35). Patient CD4-sorted repertoires looked more clonal than healthy CD4+ repertoires, even without putative leukemic clones.

Either unselected PBMC or bead-purified CD4+, CD4+CD8+, CD57+ or CD56+ cells were sequenced. In the original processing: A clonotype over 5% of the repertoire counted as a possible leukemic clone, around 62 overall. Sequencing used immunoSEQ multiplex PCR; TCRdb keeps in-frame clones, though not all of them. V and J calls and clone size are those listed in that table; D and trimming were worked out from the DNA. Counted here are more than 150 clones, about 75% occurring once; the ten biggest clones make up approximately 98.5%. Sequencing input: PBMCs. The V gene is TRBV7-9, the J gene TRBJ2-3, with 9 nucleotides matching TRBD1. This sequence was found in a man older than 75 with CD4+ T-cell large granular lymphocyte leukemia. The CDR3 spells CASSLAWTGAPPPPDTQYF. CDR3 sequence (DNA): TGTGCCAGCAGCTTAGCTTGGACAGGGGCTCCCCCACCCCCAGATACGCAGTATTTT.